A single sample gave rise to the 15 T cell receptor beta chains below, sequenced in a study of T cells in localized non-small cell lung cancer. Using immunoSEQ multiplex PCR, the repertoire was profiled, and TCRdb retains in-frame clones only, with some absent. Here the sample spans roughly 25,000 clones, roughly 90% being singletons. The input for sequencing was peripheral blood, taken before any cancer treatment. The receptors derive from a woman aged 40-75 years with stage I lung adenocarcinoma.

This clone was detected once. This chain joins TRBV11-2 and TRBJ2-7; tentative D call: TRBD2 (6 bases). The CDR3 has 12 residues. V was clipped by 5 bases and J by 6 bases, with 11 bases between them. Germline CDR1 reads SGHAT; CDR2 reads FQNNGV. CDR3 nucleotides: TGTGCCAGCAGCCCCGGAGGGCGCGAGCAGTACTTC. Translated: CASSPGGREQYF.

The gene calls are TRBV21-1 and TRBJ2-3. TRBV21-1 is classified as a pseudogene. This CDR3 is built from 15 residues. The CDR3 sequence is CASSEGNRGTDTQYF. The DNA for the CDR3 is TGTGCCAGCAGCGAGGGGAACAGAGGCACAGATACGCAGTATTTT.

The chain combines TRBV6-4 with TRBJ2-4; D not certain. Trimming took 3 bases from V and 6 from J, leaving 9 bases between them. The CDR3 is 13 amino acids. The germline gives CDR1 MRHNA, CDR2 SNTAGT. CDR3 coding DNA: TGTGCCAGCAGTGAACTAACACCAAACATTCAGTACTTC. This gives the protein CASSELTPNIQYF.

V gene TRBV5-6 combines with J gene TRBJ2-2; perhaps TRBD1 as D (5 bases). V lost 4 bases and J lost 3, with 16 bases in between. The CDR3 has 16 amino acids. Per the germline V gene, CDR1 is SGHDT and CDR2 is YYEEEE. This CDR3 is CASSPRVLRDTGELFF. DNA of the CDR3: TGTGCCAGCAGCCCCAGGGTTCTTAGGGACACCGGGGAGCTGTTTTTT.

This rearrangement joins TRBV2 to TRBJ1-1; tentative D call: TRBD1 (5 bases). The germline V gene has CDR1 SNHLY and CDR2 FYNNEI. Trimming took 6 bases from V and 12 from J, leaving 17 bases between them. This CDR3 contains 12 residues. The CDR3 DNA reads as TGTGCCAGCAGCCCAACAGGTCTGGCATCTTTCTTT. As protein: CASSPTGLASFF.

The chain combines TRBV5-4 with TRBJ1-1; tentatively, D is TRBD1 (5 bases). Germline assignment: CDR1 SGHNT and CDR2 YYREEE (reference sequence). V lost 4 bases to trimming and J lost 3 bases, with 16 bases between them. The CDR3 is 15 residues long. For the CDR3, the DNA is TGTGCCAGCAGCCCCATGACCGGGGGGGACACTGAAGCTTTCTTT. Translation: CASSPMTGGDTEAFF.

The chain couples TRBV19 to TRBJ2-2, with unresolved D. CDR3 length: 14 residues. V lost 5 bases and J 0 bases, leaving 7 bases between the germline ends. Looked up from germline, CDR1 is LNHDA and CDR2 is SQIVND (reference sequence). CDR3 DNA: TGTGCCAGTAGTCGGACCGCGAACACCGGGGAGCTGTTTTTT. The encoded protein is CASSRTANTGELFF.

This clone was seen a few times. The gene calls are TRBV5-1 and TRBJ2-5; D is possibly TRBD2 (7 bases). Germline V gives CDR1 SGHRS, CDR2 YFSETQ. The CDR3 has 14 amino acids. Trimming removed 4 bases at V and 4 bases at J, with 14 bases between. Here the CDR3 DNA reads TGCGCCAGCAGCCCGAGGGGGGAGGGAGAGACCCAGTACTTC. Amino acids: CASSPRGEGETQYF.

This rearrangement joins TRBV5-4 to TRBJ2-1, with D uncertain. The length of the CDR3 is 13 residues. Germline lookup yields CDR1 SGHNT and CDR2 YYREEE (reference sequence). Trimming took 0 bases from V and 6 from J, leaving 7 bases between them. The CDR3 DNA reads TGTGCCAGCAGCTTGGGCGCAGTCAATGAGCAGTTCTTC. This gives the protein CASSLGAVNEQFF. Full variable domain (rest looked up from reference TRBV5-4 and TRBJ2-1): ETGVTQSPTHLIKTRGQQVTLRCSSQSGHNTVSWYQQALGQGPQFIFQYYREEENGRGNFPPRFSGLQFPNYSSELNVNALELDDSALYLCASSLGAVNEQFFGPGTRLTVL.

The V call is TRBV10-1, the J call TRBJ2-1; 13 bases align to TRBD2. CDR3 length: 16 amino acids. The V gene end was trimmed by 2 bases and the J gene end by 5 bases; junction bases not matched to a gene: 3. Germline CDR1 reads WNHNN; CDR2 reads SYGVQD (reference sequence). As DNA, the CDR3 is TGCGCCAGCAGTGAGGGACTAGCGGGAGTCGACAATGAGCAGTTCTTC. Residues: CASSEGLAGVDNEQFF.

CDR3 region: CASSLSRGRNTGELFF. In DNA form, the CDR3 reads TGCGCCAGCAGCTTGAGCAGGGGGCGGAACACCGGGGAGCTGTTTTTT. This chain links TRBV5-1 with TRBJ2-2; 8 nucleotides align to TRBD1. V shed 1 base and J 1 base; nucleotides not matched to a gene: 3. Germline loops: CDR1 SGHRS, CDR2 YFSETQ. The CDR3 runs 16 residues.

V usage is TRBV25-1 and J usage is TRBJ2-1; a possible D gene is TRBD2 (5 bases). V was shortened by 8 bases and J by 2 bases, with 19 bases between the two germline ends. Germline V lookup: CDR1 MGHDK, CDR2 SYGVNS. The CDR3 is made up of 16 amino acids. The CDR3 is CASAESGGSPYNEQFF. CDR3 DNA sequence: TGTGCCAGCGCTGAATCCGGCGGGTCCCCCTACAATGAGCAGTTCTTC. Full variable domain (missing parts from reference TRBV25-1 and TRBJ2-1): EADIYQTPRYLVIGTGKKITLECSQTMGHDKMYWYQQDPGMELHLIHYSYGVNSTEKGDLSSESTVSRIRTEHFPLTLESARPSHTSQYLCASAESGGSPYNEQFFGPGTRLTVL.

The chain couples TRBV6-5 to TRBJ1-4; 9 bases agree with TRBD1. In germline, CDR1 is MNHEY, CDR2 SVGAGI. The V and J ends lost 0 bases and 7 bases, in that order; junction bases with no gene match: 6. The CDR3 covers 16 residues. As DNA, the CDR3 is TGTGCCAGCAGTTACTCAATGACAGGGGGAGGTGAAAAACTGTTTTTT. It codes for CASSYSMTGGGEKLFF.

The chain is built from TRBV28 and TRBJ2-3; D gene ambiguous. Trimming removed 3 bases at V and 9 bases at J, with 13 bases between. Germline assignment: CDR1 MDHEN and CDR2 SYDVKM. The CDR3 covers 13 residues. The CDR3 nucleotides are TGTGCCAGCAGTTTCCAATCGGGTGACACGCAGTATTTT. It encodes CASSFQSGDTQYF.

This clone appeared a single time. The chain is built from TRBV28 and TRBJ1-5, with 8 bases fitting TRBD1. This CDR3 contains 14 residues. The V gene's germline CDR1 is MDHEN and CDR2 SYDVKM. Germline trimming cut 6 bases from V and 7 bases from J; bases unmatched to any gene: 8. The CDR3 coding sequence is TGTGCCAGCAGCTCGACAGGGGATCGACAGCCCCAGCATTTT. This translates into CASSSTGDRQPQHF.